Presented here are 8 T cell receptor beta chains from one specimen sequenced in a study of beta chain features in type 1 diabetes. Isolated RNA was reverse transcribed in full, so expressed TCRB transcripts were sequenced. Data came from immunoSEQ multiplex PCR; TCRdb stores just in-frame clones and leaves some out. The sample lists more than 85,000 clones; roughly 40% were seen once. Specimen: stem cell memory CD4+ T cells from blood. These receptors originate from a woman under 30 in good health.

The table lists this clone with a few counts. This chain joins TRBV5-1 and TRBJ2-4, with 9 bases identical to TRBD2. After removal of 0 bases from V and 0 bases from J, the junction contained 7 bases not matched to a gene. Germline lookup yields CDR1 SGHRS and CDR2 YFSETQ. The CDR3 is made up of 18 amino acids. CDR3 loop: CASSLGLAEPLAKNIQYF. The CDR3 coding sequence is TGCGCCAGCAGCTTGGGACTAGCGGAACCCTTAGCCAAAAACATTCAGTACTTC. Full variable domain (rest looked up from reference TRBV5-1 and TRBJ2-4): KAGVTQTPRYLIKTRGQQVTLSCSPISGHRSVSWYQQTPGQGLQFLFEYFSETQRNKGNFPGRFSGRQFSNSRSEMNVSTLELGDSALYLCASSLGLAEPLAKNIQYFGAGTRLSVL.

This clone came up a few times. The chain couples TRBV29-1 to TRBJ2-3, with TRBD2 matching 12 bases. Germline-derived CDR1 and CDR2 are SQVTM and ANQGSEA. V lost 6 bases to trimming and J lost 7 bases; unmatched junction nucleotides: 17. The CDR3 loop spans 17 amino acids. Here the CDR3 reads CSVRLAGVAQSTNTQYF. For the CDR3, the DNA is TGCAGCGTGCGACTAGCGGGAGTGGCCCAAAGTACTAATACGCAGTATTTT.

The gene calls are TRBV19 and TRBJ2-1; D remains ambiguous. The CDR3 length is 13 residues. V was shortened by 3 bases and J by 3 bases, with 6 bases between the two germline ends. Germline CDR1 and CDR2: LNHDA and SQIVND (reference sequence). The CDR3 loop is CASSIDNYNEQFF. In nucleotides, the CDR3 is TGTGCCAGTAGTATCGACAACTACAATGAGCAGTTCTTC. The variable domain in full, with the rest retrieved from reference TRBV19 and TRBJ2-1, is DGGITQSPKYLFRKEGQNVTLSCEQNLNHDAMYWYRQDPGQGLRLIYYSQIVNDFQKGDIAEGYSVSREKKESFPLTVTSAQKNPTAFYLCASSIDNYNEQFFGPGTRLTVL.

The sample holds a few counts of this clone. J is TRBJ2-1 and V is TRBV4-1, with 9 nucleotides matching TRBD1. The ends lost 4 bases at V and 9 bases at J; junction bases unmatched: 4. This CDR3 has 13 residues. In germline, CDR1 is MGHRA, CDR2 YSYEKL. The CDR3, as DNA: TGCGCCAGCAGCCGGGACAGGGCGGTTGAGCAGTTCTTC. It yields the protein CASSRDRAVEQFF.

This clone has just a few counts. This chain links TRBV12-5 with TRBJ1-2; no firm D call. Germline CDR1 is LGHNT and CDR2 is FRNRAP. The germline V and J ends were trimmed by 4 bases and 5 bases, with 14 bases remaining between them. This CDR3 comprises 14 residues. Here the CDR3 reads CASGSPGLRYGYTF. CDR3 DNA: TGTGCTAGTGGTTCCCCGGGGTTGAGGTATGGCTACACCTTC.

The chain uses TRBV5-8 and TRBJ1-1, with 8 bases matching TRBD1. The J segment lost 4 bases and the V segment lost 7 bases, leaving 12 bases of the junction unmatched. This CDR3 comprises 15 residues. The germline CDR1 and CDR2 sequences are SGHTS and YDEGEE. CDR3 bases: TGTGCCAGCGGATTTGGGGACAGGAGGAGCACTGAAGCTTTCTTT. Translation gives CASGFGDRRSTEAFF.

This clone was counted a few times. V is TRBV4-1 and J is TRBJ2-2; TRBD2 agrees at 9 bases. The CDR3 loop spans 17 amino acids. The germline V gene has CDR1 MGHRA and CDR2 YSYEKL. Trimming took 1 base from V and 7 from J; bases not matched to a gene: 10. Written as DNA, the CDR3 is TGCGCCAGCAGCCAAGGGGCGAGCGGGAGGTCGGGCGGGGAGCTGTTTTTT. This sequence encodes CASSQGASGRSGGELFF.

The rearrangement uses TRBV25-1 and TRBJ1-2, with D maybe TRBD1 (5 bases). Trimming took 2 bases from V and 4 from J, leaving 11 bases between them. The CDR3 runs 14 residues. The germline V gene encodes CDR1 MGHDK and CDR2 SYGVNS. CDR3 nucleotide sequence: TGTGCCAGCAGTGAACCGGGCGGGACCTATGGCTACACCTTC. As protein: CASSEPGGTYGYTF.